Below, one T cell receptor beta chain is given with its context. Its antigen is unknown. Assembly of TCR beta libraries relied on iRepertoire HTBI primers together with Arm-PCR of CDR3 regions. Using its own MiXCR run on the multiplex PCR reads, TCRdb lists one record per CDR3 protein. Of about 420,000 distinct CDR3 sequences listed, about 17% are singletons. This entry comes from a study of regulatory T cells in long-lasting Graves disease. Overall study findings and caveats: TCR diversity was lower in persistent Graves' patients than in newly diagnosed ones. Thyroid tissue was not sampled; only peripheral blood was.

Germline V lookup: CDR1 SGDLS, CDR2 YYNGEE. There are 11 residues in the CDR3. V lost 3 bases, J lost 5 bases, and 4 bases lay in between. Time point here: newly diagnosed GD, antithyroid drugs for less than 3 months. The TCR library was made from RNA extracted from PBMCs. The same sample was also studied in work on T cells in Graves' hyperthyroidism and ophthalmopathy. As reported in that work: Those patients with uncontrolled infection, other autoimmune disease, pregnancy or lactation were excluded. The primer set for the first-round RT-PCR of the TCR CDR3 was HTBI.

The material was peripheral blood mononuclear cells (PBMCs), obtained at new diagnosis, from a patient treated with antithyroid drugs. V usage is TRBV9 and J usage is TRBJ2-3, with D hard to call. This receptor was taken from a woman between 18 and 29 years old with Graves disease. CDR3 sequence (DNA): TGTGCCAGCAGCGAAAAAGATACGCAGTATTTT. Translation gives CASSEKDTQYF.